Presented here are 31 T cell receptor beta chains from one specimen sequenced in a study of blood T cell repertoires in COVID-19. The repertoire was sequenced with immunoSEQ multiplex PCR; TCRdb's copy has only in-frame clones and lacks some. The sample lists approximately 190,000 clones, around 84% occurring once. Sequenced material: peripheral blood. All receptors come from a man aged 25 to 45 with active or convalescent COVID-19.

The genes are TRBV29-1 and TRBJ1-1, with D unclear. Germline assignment: CDR1 SQVTM and CDR2 ANQGSEA. V was shortened by 3 bases and J by 5 bases, with 10 bases between the two germline ends. The CDR3 length is 12 residues. The CDR3 coding sequence is TGCAGCGTTGACCCGTCGGGGACTGAAGCTTTCTTT. It codes for CSVDPSGTEAFF.

The DNA for the CDR3 is TGTGCCAGCAGCGTGACAGGGAACCCTCCGTATGGCTACACCTTC. Its protein is CASSVTGNPPYGYTF. V usage is TRBV9 and J usage is TRBJ1-2, with TRBD1 identical over 7 bases. The CDR3 covers 15 residues. V lost 2 bases to trimming and J lost 5 bases; unmatched junction nucleotides: 9. The V gene's germline CDR1 is SGDLS and CDR2 YYNGEE.

This clone was recorded once. The chain employs TRBV15 and TRBJ1-1, with TRBD1 identical over 9 bases. In germline, CDR1 is LNHNV, CDR2 YYDKDF (reference sequence). The CDR3 length is 14 residues. With 1 base clipped from V and 6 bases from J, the junction kept 3 bases outside the gene matches. As DNA, the CDR3 is TGTGCCACCAGCAGAGCGGGACAGGGCTCTGAAGCTTTCTTT. The encoded protein is CATSRAGQGSEAFF.

The V call is TRBV20-1, the J call TRBJ1-1; weak D call: TRBD1 (5 bases). Germline CDR1 reads DFQATT; CDR2 reads SNEGSKA (reference sequence). V was shortened by 3 bases and J by 6 bases, with 14 bases between the two germline ends. This CDR3 has 13 residues. The CDR3, as DNA: TGCAGTGCTAGTTTCCTGGTAGGGGCTGAAGCTTTCTTT. Protein sequence: CSASFLVGAEAFF.

This clone was seen at least ten times. This sequence joins TRBV19 and TRBJ1-1; perhaps TRBD1 as D (6 bases). The CDR3 consists of 14 residues. The germline V gene has CDR1 LNHDA and CDR2 SQIVND (reference sequence). Between the trimmed V and J ends, which lost 4 bases and 4 bases, there was a span of 13 bases. CDR3 sequence reads: CASSTGTGRTEAFF. The CDR3 DNA follows: TGTGCCAGTAGTACCGGAACAGGGCGCACTGAAGCTTTCTTT.

The chain recombines TRBV24-1 with TRBJ2-3; 9 bases agree with TRBD1. CDR1 and CDR2 from the germline V gene are KGHDR and SFDVKD. The J segment lost 5 bases and the V segment lost 4 bases, leaving 15 bases of the junction unmatched. The length of the CDR3 is 18 residues. The CDR3 loop is CATSDPSPGQGRIDTQYF. In DNA, the CDR3 is TGTGCCACCAGTGACCCCTCCCCCGGACAGGGGAGGATAGATACGCAGTATTTT.

The chain carries TRBV12-3 or TRBV12-4 and TRBJ2-1, with 7 nucleotides matching TRBD1. After removal of 6 bases from V and 7 bases from J, the junction contained 6 bases not matched to a gene. This CDR3 has 13 amino acids. The CDR3 region is CASSLGQFNEQFF. As DNA, the CDR3 is TGTGCCAGCAGCCTGGGACAGTTTAATGAGCAGTTCTTC.

The chain joins TRBV2 to TRBJ1-2; 7 bases agree with TRBD1. Losses at the gene ends were 3 bases for V and 5 bases for J; bases not matched to a gene: 6. This CDR3 region has 14 residues. CDR1 and CDR2 from the germline V gene are SNHLY and FYNNEI. CDR3 region: CASSEDRRWYGYTF. Here the CDR3 DNA reads TGTGCCAGCAGTGAGGACAGGAGATGGTATGGCTACACCTTC.

The chain recombines TRBV6-5 with TRBJ2-1, with D unclear. Germline loops: CDR1 MNHEY, CDR2 SVGAGI. This CDR3 is 15 amino acids long. V shed 9 bases and J shed 2 bases, with 17 bases lying between them. The CDR3 coding sequence is TGTGCCAGTCTCTGGGTGAGCGATCCCTACAATGAGCAGTTCTTC. The encoded protein is CASLWVSDPYNEQFF.

The CDR3: CAWSVGGYEQFF. CDR3 coding DNA: TGTGCCTGGAGTGTTGGCGGCTATGAGCAGTTCTTC. The V call is TRBV30, the J call TRBJ2-1; D uncertain. CDR3 length equals 12 residues. Trimming left V 0 bases short and J 8 bases short, with 8 bases between. The germline CDR1 and CDR2 sequences are GTSNPN and SVGIG (reference sequence).

This sequence joins TRBV27 and TRBJ2-7; 9 bases are a match to TRBD1. The V segment lost 5 bases and the J segment 3 bases; nucleotides outside the gene matches: 5. Germline values: CDR1 MNHEY, CDR2 SMNVEV (reference sequence). This CDR3 region has 14 residues. The CDR3 here is CASSMGQGLYEQYF. DNA for the CDR3: TGTGCCAGCAGTATGGGACAGGGCCTCTACGAGCAGTACTTC.

The V gene is TRBV7-9, the J gene TRBJ1-1, with D possibly matching TRBD1 (6 bases). Germline CDR1 reads SEHNR; CDR2 reads FQNEAQ (reference sequence). The CDR3 has 14 amino acids. The V end lost 2 bases, the J end lost 3 bases, and 10 bases lay between the germline ends. The CDR3 nucleotides are TGTGCCAGCAGCTTAACAGGGTTTGACACTGAAGCTTTCTTT. It translates to CASSLTGFDTEAFF.

This chain links TRBV13 with TRBJ2-5; the D gene is possibly TRBD2 (5 bases). In germline, CDR1 is PRHDT, CDR2 FYEKMQ (reference sequence). The CDR3 contains 15 residues. V was pared by 5 bases and J by 5 bases, with 18 bases between. The CDR3: CASSPQEGAGETQYF. DNA for the CDR3: TGTGCCAGCAGCCCCCAAGAGGGAGCTGGGGAGACCCAGTACTTC.

In this sample, this clone turned up once. The chain is built from TRBV28 and TRBJ1-2, with 10 bases fitting TRBD1. The CDR3 totals 15 residues. Trimming took 3 bases from V and 5 from J; bases not matched to a gene: 6. From germline, CDR1 is MDHEN and CDR2 SYDVKM. CDR3 region: CASSFPGTGEYGYTF. In DNA, the CDR3 is TGTGCCAGCAGTTTTCCCGGGACAGGGGAGTATGGCTACACCTTC.

This chain uses TRBV5-1 with TRBJ1-1, with unresolved D. From germline, CDR1 is SGHRS and CDR2 YFSETQ. The CDR3 spans 11 residues. Trimming stripped 5 bases from V and 11 bases from J, with 13 bases between. CDR3 residues: CASSLPPGAFF. Written as DNA, the CDR3 is TGCGCCAGCAGTTTACCACCGGGGGCTTTCTTT.

The rearrangement links TRBV5-1 to TRBJ2-5; 9 bases are a match to TRBD2. The J segment lost 1 base and the V segment lost 4 bases, leaving 11 bases of the junction unmatched. The germline V gene encodes CDR1 SGHRS and CDR2 YFSETQ. The CDR3 sequence is 17 residues long. DNA for the CDR3: TGCGCCAGCAGCCCCAGGGTGTCTAGCGGGGCCCAAGAGACCCAGTACTTC. Translated: CASSPRVSSGAQETQYF. The whole variable domain, remainder taken from reference TRBV5-1 and TRBJ2-5, is KAGVTQTPRYLIKTRGQQVTLSCSPISGHRSVSWYQQTPGQGLQFLFEYFSETQRNKGNFPGRFSGRQFSNSRSEMNVSTLELGDSALYLCASSPRVSSGAQETQYFGPGTRLLVL.

CDR3 coding DNA: TGCGCCAGCAGCTTAGCGGGGGGCCTCCAAGAGACCCAGTACTTC. Translation: CASSLAGGLQETQYF. The genes are TRBV5-1 and TRBJ2-5; the match to TRBD2 covers 9 bases. The CDR3 totals 15 residues. With V trimmed by 2 bases and J by 1 base, 3 bases remained unmatched. Germline loops: CDR1 SGHRS, CDR2 YFSETQ.

The V call is TRBV6-5, the J call TRBJ1-1; 11 bases are shared with TRBD1. CDR1 is MNHEY and CDR2 is SVGAGI in the germline V gene. J lost 7 bases, V lost 2 bases, and 6 bases had no gene match. CDR3 length equals 15 residues. CDR3 loop: CASSYRDRGSYEAFF. In DNA, the CDR3 is TGTGCCAGCAGTTACCGGGACAGGGGGTCCTATGAAGCTTTCTTT.

This CDR3 reads CASRRDSAGTLDIQYF. For the CDR3, the DNA is TGTGCCAGTAGGCGCGACAGCGCGGGAACTTTAGACATTCAGTACTTC. The chain uses TRBV19 and TRBJ2-4, with D maybe TRBD2 (6 bases). This CDR3 is built from 16 residues. Trimming left V 6 bases short and J 8 bases short, with 23 bases between. CDR1 is LNHDA and CDR2 is SQIVND in the germline V gene (reference sequence). The complete variable domain, with remaining parts taken from reference TRBV19 and TRBJ2-4, reads DGGITQSPKYLFRKEGQNVTLSCEQNLNHDAMYWYRQDPGQGLRLIYYSQIVNDFQKGDIAEGYSVSREKKESFPLTVTSAQKNPTAFYLCASRRDSAGTLDIQYFGAGTRLSVL.

This clone has a handful of counts. The rearrangement joins TRBV5-1 to TRBJ2-1; 7 nucleotides line up with TRBD2. This CDR3 is 12 amino acids long. Germline-derived CDR1 and CDR2 are SGHRS and YFSETQ. V lost 4 bases to trimming and J lost 8 bases; unmatched junction nucleotides: 3. The CDR3 nucleotides are TGCGCCAGCAGCCTTACTAGCGATGAGCAGTTCTTC. Protein: CASSLTSDEQFF.

This clone has a handful of counts. The same CDR3 can be traced to other DNA sequences in this sample. The CDR3 loop is CASSYSRTSYEQYF. The CDR3 region has the DNA TGTGCCAGCAGTTACTCTAGGACTTCCTACGAGCAGTACTTC. The gene calls are TRBV6-6 and TRBJ2-7; perhaps TRBD2 as D (5 bases). The germline V gene has CDR1 MNHNY and CDR2 SVGAGI (reference sequence). CDR3 size: 14 residues. The ends were cut back, 0 bases at V and 1 base at J, with 7 bases in the middle.

CDR3 nucleotide sequence: TGTGCCAGCAGCTTCCCCGGGGGAGCTGAAGCTTTCTTT. Translating it yields CASSFPGGAEAFF. V gene TRBV5-6 combines with J gene TRBJ1-1; possible D gene TRBD1, 5 bases. V was shortened by 2 bases and J by 6 bases, with 11 bases between the two germline ends. The CDR3 runs to 13 residues. The germline V gene encodes CDR1 SGHDT and CDR2 YYEEEE.

This clone was picked up one time. The chain combines TRBV6-5 with TRBJ2-1; 13 nucleotides agree with TRBD2. This CDR3 is built from 16 residues. Per the germline V gene, CDR1 is MNHEY and CDR2 is SVGAGI. V was pared by 2 bases and J by 5 bases, with 3 bases of the junction left unmatched. CDR3 sequence: CASSYRGLAGNNEQFF. The CDR3, as DNA: TGTGCCAGCAGTTACAGGGGACTAGCGGGGAACAATGAGCAGTTCTTC.

This sequence joins TRBV27 and TRBJ2-1, with D perhaps TRBD1 (6 bases). Germline CDR1 reads MNHEY; CDR2 reads SMNVEV (reference sequence). The V end lost 3 bases, the J end lost 1 base, and 10 bases lay between the germline ends. The CDR3 length is 15 residues. CDR3 residues: CASSFATGSYNEQFF. In DNA form, the CDR3 reads TGTGCCAGCAGTTTCGCCACAGGGTCCTACAATGAGCAGTTCTTC.

This clone came up a few times. The rearrangement uses TRBV11-3 and TRBJ2-5; D gene uncertain. Trimming removed 5 bases at V and 2 bases at J, with 6 bases between. Germline-derived CDR1 and CDR2 are SGHNT and YENEEA. This CDR3 has 12 residues. CDR3 residues: CASSGRQETQYF. The CDR3 DNA follows: TGTGCCAGCAGCGGCCGACAAGAGACCCAGTACTTC.

This clone came up a few times. The rearrangement uses TRBV19 and TRBJ1-2; the D gene is possibly TRBD1 (6 bases). The CDR3 is 14 amino acids. Trimming took 7 bases from V and 2 from J, leaving 14 bases between them. Germline CDR1 reads LNHDA; CDR2 reads SQIVND (reference sequence). DNA of the CDR3: TGTGCCAGTACCATAGGACAGAGGAACTATGGCTACACCTTC. It yields the protein CASTIGQRNYGYTF.

The table lists this clone with a count of one. The CDR3 reads CASSPGQAMVNEQFF. The CDR3 nucleotides read TGTGCCAGCAGCCCGGGACAAGCAATGGTCAATGAGCAGTTCTTC. The chain is built from TRBV6-5 and TRBJ2-1; D may be TRBD1 (6 bases). Germline CDR1 MNHEY, CDR2 SVGAGI. The CDR3 totals 15 residues. V was shortened by 6 bases and J by 6 bases, with 18 bases between the two germline ends.

This sequence joins TRBV10-1 and TRBJ2-2; D might be TRBD2 (6 bases). Per germline, CDR1 WNHNN and CDR2 SYGVQD (reference sequence). V was trimmed by 5 bases and J by 3 bases, leaving 10 bases between them. The CDR3 sequence is 14 residues long. The DNA of the CDR3 is TGCGCCAGCAGTCCCAGGGAGGACACCGGGGAGCTGTTTTTT. Protein: CASSPREDTGELFF.

The chain uses TRBV10-1 and TRBJ1-4; perhaps TRBD1 as D (5 bases). The V and J ends lost 6 bases and 8 bases respectively, with 31 bases between them. This CDR3 contains 19 residues. Looked up from germline, CDR1 is WNHNN and CDR2 is SYGVQD (reference sequence). CDR3 DNA: TGCGCCAGCAGGGGGCTTCTGGGCTACTGGGGCCTATTTAACGAAAAACTGTTTTTT. Its protein product is CASRGLLGYWGLFNEKLFF.

The rearrangement links TRBV27 to TRBJ2-3, with TRBD2 matching over 10 bases. Unmatched junction bases numbered 11, after V lost 7 bases and J lost 4 bases. The CDR3 totals 16 residues. In germline, CDR1 is MNHEY, CDR2 SMNVEV (reference sequence). The CDR3 bases are TGTGCCAGCAAAACCGAAGCGGGAGGGTCCTCAGATACGCAGTATTTT. It yields the protein CASKTEAGGSSDTQYF.

This clone has a handful of counts. The chain combines TRBV18 with TRBJ1-5; TRBD1 might be the D (6 bases). CDR1 and CDR2 (germline): KGHSH, LQKENI. This CDR3 spans 13 amino acids. Trimming shortened V by 5 bases and J by 7 bases, and 12 bases separated the two germline ends. CDR3 bases: TGTGCCAGCTCATCCCAGGACAGACAGCCCCAGCATTTT. Its protein product is CASSSQDRQPQHF. Full variable domain (remainder filled in from reference TRBV18 and TRBJ1-5): NAGVMQNPRHLVRRRGQEARLRCSPMKGHSHVYWYRQLPEEGLKFMVYLQKENIIDESGMPKERFSAEFPKEGPSILRIQQVVRGDSAAYFCASSSQDRQPQHFGDGTRLSIL.